Presented here are 2 T cell receptor beta chains from one specimen sequenced in a study of HIV-infected children after antiretroviral therapy interruption. The TCR library was built from RNA with a 3' RACE protocol and unique molecular identifiers. TCRdb processed the 3' RACE reads anew with MiXCR; each CDR3 protein has one entry. Of about 15,000 distinct CDR3 sequences in the sample, around 3.7% are singletons; the top ten hold 5% to 6%. The sample's treatment: PENTA 11 planned treatment interruption arm or continuous ART arm. The specimen was CD45RA+ CD4+ T cells from PBMCs, collected from a donor given antiretroviral therapy, either interrupted or continuous. Subset defined: naive CD4+ CD45RA+ CD45RO- T cells. The receptor source for this set is a child aged 2-17 years with HIV.

By proportion, this clonotype is medium-sized. This chain uses TRBV12-3 or TRBV12-4 with TRBJ2-7; 8 nucleotides agree with TRBD1. The CDR3 contains 13 residues. V shed 5 bases and J 5 bases; nucleotides not matched to a gene: 5. DNA of the CDR3: TGTGCCAGCAGTCGGACAGGGCCCCACGAGCAGTACTTC. This translates into CASSRTGPHEQYF.

This clonotype was detected many times. The germline gene is not matched at one end of the junction; a read error may be the cause. This chain joins TRBV6-5 and TRBJ2-5, with D perhaps matching TRBD1 (6 bases). This CDR3 is 14 amino acids long. Germline loops: CDR1 MNHEY, CDR2 SVGAGI. CDR3 nucleotides: TGTGCCAGCAGTGATGACCAGGGGCAAGACACCCAGTACTTT. Its protein product is CASSDDQGQDTQYF.